This TCR beta chain comes out of a study of blood T cell repertoires in COVID-19. As for the study in general: Sites in the United States, Italy and Spain provided acute and convalescent COVID-19 samples. From T cells, B-cell-depleted T cells, or PBMCs came the material, which was cDNA or gDNA.

Membership in each cohort depended on participant-reported clinical history. As regards this clone: This CDR3 is also generated by other DNA sequences in the sample.

Germline CDR1 and CDR2: KGHSH and LQKENI. Trimming cost V 0 bases and J 2 bases, with 8 bases left between them. This CDR3 comprises 14 residues. As originally analysed: Reference gene primer amplification in the assay estimated nucleated cell counts. Generated by immunoSEQ multiplex PCR, the TCRdb table keeps only in-frame clones and is missing some. V and J calls and clone size follow that table, whereas D and trimming were derived from the DNA. The sample lists under 500,000 clones, about 85% seen once, with approximately 2% in the top ten. The sample consisted of PBMCs or T cells enriched from blood (not recorded which). The receptor's source is a woman aged 18-35 years with acute COVID-19. V gene TRBV18 combines with J gene TRBJ2-7; D unresolved. CDR3 amino acids: CASSPPGSTYEQYF. As DNA, the CDR3 is TGTGCCAGCTCACCACCGGGCAGTACCTACGAGCAGTACTTC.